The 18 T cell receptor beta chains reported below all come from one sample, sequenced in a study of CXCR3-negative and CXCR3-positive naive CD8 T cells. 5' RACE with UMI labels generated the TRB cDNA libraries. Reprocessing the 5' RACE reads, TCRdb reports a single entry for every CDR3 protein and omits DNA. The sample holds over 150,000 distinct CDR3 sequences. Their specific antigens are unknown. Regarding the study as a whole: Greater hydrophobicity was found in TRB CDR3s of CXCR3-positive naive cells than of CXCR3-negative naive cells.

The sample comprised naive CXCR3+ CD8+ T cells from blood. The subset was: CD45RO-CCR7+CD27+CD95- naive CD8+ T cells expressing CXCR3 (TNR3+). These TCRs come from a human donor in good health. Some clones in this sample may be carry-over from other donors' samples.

CDR3 protein: CASSSGQGALYEQYF. The chain combines TRBV7-9 with TRBJ2-7; TCRdb designates TRBD1, a call that cannot be tested without DNA. The CDR3 extends over 15 amino acids. In germline, CDR1 is SEHNR, CDR2 FQNEAQ (reference sequence). The full variable domain, completed using reference TRBV7-9 and TRBJ2-7, is DTGVSQNPRHKITKRGQNVTFRCDPISEHNRLYWYRQTLGQGPEFLTYFQNEAQLEKSRLLSDRFSAERPKGSFSTLEIQRTEQGDSAMYLCASSSGQGALYEQYFGPGTRLTVT.

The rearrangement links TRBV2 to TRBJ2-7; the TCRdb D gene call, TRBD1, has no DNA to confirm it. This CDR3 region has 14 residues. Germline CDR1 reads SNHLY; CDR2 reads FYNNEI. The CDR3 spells CASEGQGATYEQYF.

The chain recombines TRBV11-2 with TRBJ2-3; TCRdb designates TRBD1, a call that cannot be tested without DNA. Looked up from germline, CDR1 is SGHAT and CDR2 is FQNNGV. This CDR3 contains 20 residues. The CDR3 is CASSELTPQGTFSSTDTQYF.

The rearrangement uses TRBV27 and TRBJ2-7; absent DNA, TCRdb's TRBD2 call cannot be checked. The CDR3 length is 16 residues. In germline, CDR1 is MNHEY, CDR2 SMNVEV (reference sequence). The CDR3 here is CASSLGLAGALDEQYF.

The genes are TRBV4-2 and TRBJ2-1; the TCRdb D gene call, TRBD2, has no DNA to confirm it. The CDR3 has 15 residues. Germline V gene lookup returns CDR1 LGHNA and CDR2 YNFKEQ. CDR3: CASSQVWTSSNEQFF.

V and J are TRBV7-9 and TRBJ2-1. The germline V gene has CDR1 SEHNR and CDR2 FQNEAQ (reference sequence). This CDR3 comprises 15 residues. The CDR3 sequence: CASSSDDQTYNEQFF. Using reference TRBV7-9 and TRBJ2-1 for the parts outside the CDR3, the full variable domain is DTGVSQNPRHKITKRGQNVTFRCDPISEHNRLYWYRQTLGQGPEFLTYFQNEAQLEKSRLLSDRFSAERPKGSFSTLEIQRTEQGDSAMYLCASSSDDQTYNEQFFGPGTRLTVL.

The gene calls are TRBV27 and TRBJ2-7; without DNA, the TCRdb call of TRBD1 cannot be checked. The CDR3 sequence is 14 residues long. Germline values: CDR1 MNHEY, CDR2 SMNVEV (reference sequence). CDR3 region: CASSLVGQAYEQYF.

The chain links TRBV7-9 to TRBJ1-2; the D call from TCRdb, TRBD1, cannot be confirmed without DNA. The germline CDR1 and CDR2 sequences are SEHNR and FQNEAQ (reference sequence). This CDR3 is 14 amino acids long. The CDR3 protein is CASSHYKTGGGYTF.

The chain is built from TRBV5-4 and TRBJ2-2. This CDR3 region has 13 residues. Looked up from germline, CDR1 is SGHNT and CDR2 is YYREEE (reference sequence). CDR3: CASSLVMNGELFF.

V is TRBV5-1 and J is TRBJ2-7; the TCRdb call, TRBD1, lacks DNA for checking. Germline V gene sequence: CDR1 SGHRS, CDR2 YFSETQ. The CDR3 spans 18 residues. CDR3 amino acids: CASSGVFGRGSPSYEQYF.

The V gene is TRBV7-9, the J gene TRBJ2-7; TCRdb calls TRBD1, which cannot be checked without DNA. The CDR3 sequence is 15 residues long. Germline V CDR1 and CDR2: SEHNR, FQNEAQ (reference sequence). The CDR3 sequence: CASSLAYDRDYEQYF.

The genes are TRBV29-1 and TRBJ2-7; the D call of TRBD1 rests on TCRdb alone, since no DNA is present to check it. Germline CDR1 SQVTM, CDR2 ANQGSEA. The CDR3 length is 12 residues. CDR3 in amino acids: CSAQDRGYEQYF.

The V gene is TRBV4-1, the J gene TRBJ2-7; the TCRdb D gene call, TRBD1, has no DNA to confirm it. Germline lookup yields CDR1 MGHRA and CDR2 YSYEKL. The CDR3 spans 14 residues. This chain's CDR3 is CASSLGTGAHEQYF.

The CDR3 protein is CASSIGGANTEAFF. The V and J genes are TRBV19 and TRBJ1-1; TCRdb outputs TRBD1, but without DNA this stays unchecked. The CDR3 is 14 amino acids. The germline V gene encodes CDR1 LNHDA and CDR2 SQIVND (reference sequence).

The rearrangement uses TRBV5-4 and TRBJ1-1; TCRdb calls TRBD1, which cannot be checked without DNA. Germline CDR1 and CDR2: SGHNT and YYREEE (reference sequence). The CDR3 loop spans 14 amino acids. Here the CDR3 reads CASSLGQVNTEAFF.

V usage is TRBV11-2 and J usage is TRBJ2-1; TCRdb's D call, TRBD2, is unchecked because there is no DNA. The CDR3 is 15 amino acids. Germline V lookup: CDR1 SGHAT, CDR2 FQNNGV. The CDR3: CASSELVATNREQFF.

CDR3 residues: CASKGRNLLMNTEAFF. The rearrangement joins TRBV19 to TRBJ1-1; with no DNA, the TCRdb D assignment of TRBD1 cannot be verified. Germline CDR1 is LNHDA and CDR2 is SQIVND (reference sequence). The CDR3 is made up of 16 amino acids. The variable domain in full, with the rest retrieved from reference TRBV19 and TRBJ1-1, is DGGITQSPKYLFRKEGQNVTLSCEQNLNHDAMYWYRQDPGQGLRLIYYSQIVNDFQKGDIAEGYSVSREKKESFPLTVTSAQKNPTAFYLCASKGRNLLMNTEAFFGQGTRLTVV.

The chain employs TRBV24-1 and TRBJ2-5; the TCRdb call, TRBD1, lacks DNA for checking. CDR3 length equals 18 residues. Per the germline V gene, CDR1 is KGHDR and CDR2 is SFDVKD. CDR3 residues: CATSDFPAGRPYQETQYF.